These T cell receptor beta chains were read from a single sample in a study of beta chain features in type 1 diabetes. The table came from immunoSEQ multiplex PCR; TCRdb's copy has only in-frame clones and leaves some out. The table lists approximately 250,000 clones, approximately 16% of them singletons. Sample: naive CD4+ T cells from blood. These receptor sequences come from a man younger than 45 with type 1 diabetes. Each CDR3 is given with its conserved first and last residue. Fields, in order: J gene, clone size, D gene, V gene, CDR3 protein, CDR3 DNA. D genes are given only for firm matches. Clone sizes are given selectively: once, few, many, or a class where the clone is expanded.

J: TRBJ1-5
size: -
D: TRBD1
V: TRBV29-1
CDR3: CSVARDRGQPQHF
DNA: TGCAGCGTCGCCCGGGACAGGGGGCAGCCCCAGCATTTT

J: TRBJ2-1
size: -
D: -
V: TRBV9
CDR3: CASSVEGGRSYNEQFF
DNA: TGTGCCAGCAGCGTAGAAGGTGGGCGCTCCTACAATGAGCAGTTCTTC

J: TRBJ2-1
size: -
D: -
V: TRBV19
CDR3: CASSPSRDNEQFF
DNA: TGTGCCAGTAGTCCGAGTCGGGACAATGAGCAGTTCTTC

J: TRBJ2-1
size: -
D: -
V: TRBV7-2
CDR3: CASSLEMGSVRVF
DNA: TGTGCCAGCAGCTTAGAAATGGGGAGCGTCCGCGTCTTC

J: TRBJ2-5
size: few
D: TRBD1
V: TRBV13
CDR3: CASSRRRDRGGETQYF
DNA: TGTGCCAGCAGCCGGCGCCGGGACAGGGGAGGAGAGACCCAGTACTTC

J: TRBJ2-7
size: -
D: -
V: TRBV7-9
CDR3: CASSPGDWVAYEQYF
DNA: TGTGCCAGCAGCCCCGGGGACTGGGTAGCCTACGAGCAGTACTTC

J: TRBJ2-7
size: -
D: -
V: TRBV7-9
CDR3: CASSFKTQRSYEQYF
DNA: TGTGCCAGCAGCTTCAAGACACAGAGATCCTACGAGCAGTACTTC

J: TRBJ1-5
size: -
D: -
V: TRBV18
CDR3: CASSQDRDNQPQHF
DNA: TGTGCCAGCTCCCAGGACAGAGATAATCAGCCCCAGCATTTT

J: TRBJ2-1
size: -
D: TRBD2
V: TRBV5-1
CDR3: CASSREERNEQFF
DNA: TGCGCCAGCAGCCGGGAGGAGCGCAATGAGCAGTTCTTC

J: TRBJ2-1
size: few
D: TRBD1
V: TRBV19
CDR3: CASSIEPGQGVGEQFF
DNA: TGTGCCAGTAGTATAGAACCGGGACAGGGTGTAGGTGAGCAGTTCTTC

J: TRBJ1-4
size: few
D: -
V: TRBV2
CDR3: CASSRRINEKLFF
DNA: TGTGCCAGCAGTCGAAGAATTAATGAAAAACTGTTTTTT

J: TRBJ1-1
size: -
D: -
V: TRBV13
CDR3: CASSGGAGEAFF
DNA: TGTGCCAGCAGCGGAGGCGCTGGTGAAGCTTTCTTT

J: TRBJ2-2
size: few
D: -
V: TRBV4-3
CDR3: CASSQVKAGELFF
DNA: TGCGCCAGCAGCCAGGTCAAGGCCGGGGAGCTGTTTTTT

J: TRBJ2-1
size: -
D: TRBD2
V: TRBV5-1
CDR3: CASSLRTSGNEQFF
DNA: TGCGCCAGCAGCTTACGGACTAGCGGTAATGAGCAGTTCTTC

J: TRBJ2-7
size: -
D: -
V: TRBV7-2
CDR3: CASSPQSYEQYF
DNA: TGTGCCAGCAGCCCCCAGTCCTACGAGCAGTACTTC

J: TRBJ2-2
size: -
D: -
V: TRBV7-2
CDR3: CASSLGLAGTGELFF
DNA: TGTGCCAGCAGCTTAGGGCTAGCAGGCACCGGGGAGCTGTTTTTT

J: TRBJ1-2
size: few
D: -
V: TRBV25-1
CDR3: CASSANYGYTF
DNA: TGTGCCAGCAGTGCCAACTATGGCTACACCTTC

J: TRBJ2-1
size: few
D: -
V: TRBV5-6
CDR3: CASSLDSPSSYNEQFF
DNA: TGTGCCAGCAGTCTCGACAGCCCGAGCTCCTACAATGAGCAGTTCTTC

J: TRBJ2-3
size: -
D: -
V: TRBV12-5
CDR3: CASGSRLGDTQYF
DNA: TGTGCTAGTGGTTCCCGACTAGGGGATACGCAGTATTTT

J: TRBJ2-7
size: -
D: TRBD2
V: TRBV14
CDR3: CASSQPGLAGAYEQYF
DNA: TGTGCCAGCAGCCAACCTGGACTAGCGGGGGCCTACGAGCAGTACTTC

J: TRBJ1-5
size: few
D: -
V: TRBV30
CDR3: CAVGGHNQPQHF
DNA: TGTGCCGTTGGGGGGCACAATCAGCCCCAGCATTTT

J: TRBJ2-1
size: -
D: TRBD2
V: TRBV4-2
CDR3: CASSPAGGRGDEQFF
DNA: TGTGCCAGCAGCCCTGCGGGCGGGAGGGGCGATGAGCAGTTCTTC

J: TRBJ2-1
size: -
D: -
V: TRBV29-1
CDR3: CSVAREINEQFF
DNA: TGCAGCGTTGCAAGGGAGATCAATGAGCAGTTCTTC

J: TRBJ1-1
size: -
D: TRBD1
V: TRBV6-1
CDR3: CASSGDSRRAFF
DNA: TGTGCCAGCAGTGGGGACAGTCGACGCGCTTTCTTT

J: TRBJ2-7
size: few
D: TRBD1
V: TRBV29-1
CDR3: CSVGTGATYEQYF
DNA: TGCAGCGTTGGGACAGGGGCGACCTACGAGCAGTACTTC

J: TRBJ2-6
size: -
D: -
V: TRBV5-1
CDR3: CASSTGTNSGANVLTF
DNA: TGCGCCAGCAGCACTGGGACAAACTCTGGGGCCAACGTCCTGACTTTC

J: TRBJ2-7
size: -
D: -
V: TRBV5-1
CDR3: CASSLRDGYEQYF
DNA: TGCGCCAGCAGCTTGAGGGACGGATACGAGCAGTACTTC

J: TRBJ2-7
size: few
D: -
V: TRBV7-9
CDR3: CASSSLGGTYEQYF
DNA: TGTGCCAGCAGCAGCCTAGGCGGGACCTACGAGCAGTACTTC

J: TRBJ2-3
size: -
D: TRBD1
V: TRBV10-1
CDR3: CASGGQGGRGQYF
DNA: TGCGCCAGCGGAGGACAGGGAGGACGGGGGCAGTATTTT

J: TRBJ1-1
size: few
D: -
V: TRBV28
CDR3: CASSLWSTEAFF
DNA: TGTGCCAGCAGTTTATGGAGCACTGAAGCTTTCTTT

J: TRBJ2-3
size: -
D: TRBD2
V: TRBV30
CDR3: CAWSKLAGGPGDTQYF
DNA: TGTGCCTGGAGCAAACTAGCGGGAGGGCCCGGGGATACGCAGTATTTT

J: TRBJ2-3
size: -
D: -
V: TRBV7-9
CDR3: CASSVGTDTQYF
DNA: TGTGCCAGCAGTGTGGGGACAGATACGCAGTATTTT

J: TRBJ2-3
size: -
D: -
V: TRBV30
CDR3: CAWVRDTYTDTQYF
DNA: TGTGCCTGGGTGAGGGACACCTACACAGATACGCAGTATTTT

J: TRBJ1-5
size: few
D: -
V: TRBV29-1
CDR3: CSAEGGRGQPQHF
DNA: TGCAGCGCCGAGGGGGGGCGTGGGCAGCCCCAGCATTTT

J: TRBJ1-4
size: few
D: -
V: TRBV15
CDR3: CATSRDMANEKLFF
DNA: TGTGCCACCAGCAGAGATATGGCTAATGAAAAACTGTTTTTT

J: TRBJ2-3
size: -
D: -
V: TRBV2
CDR3: CARRVSDTQYF
DNA: TGTGCCCGCAGGGTCTCAGATACGCAGTATTTT

J: TRBJ1-1
size: -
D: -
V: TRBV7-9
CDR3: CASSPGGEGAFF
DNA: TGTGCCAGCAGTCCAGGAGGGGAGGGAGCTTTCTTT

J: TRBJ2-7
size: once
D: TRBD1
V: TRBV7-9
CDR3: CASSLGTGDHEQYF
DNA: TGTGCCAGCAGCTTAGGGACAGGGGACCACGAGCAGTACTTC

J: TRBJ2-5
size: -
D: -
V: TRBV28
CDR3: CASSPSRWETQYF
DNA: TGTGCCAGCAGCCCTTCTCGGTGGGAGACCCAGTACTTC

J: TRBJ2-1
size: few
D: -
V: TRBV7-2
CDR3: CASRSRPSVNSYNEQFF
DNA: TGTGCCAGCAGATCGAGGCCTAGCGTGAATTCCTACAATGAGCAGTTCTTC

J: TRBJ2-7
size: few
D: -
V: TRBV30
CDR3: CARGRSYEQYF
DNA: TGTGCCAGGGGACGGTCCTACGAGCAGTACTTC

J: TRBJ2-5
size: few
D: -
V: TRBV7-2
CDR3: CASSLEWRELSETQYF
DNA: TGTGCCAGCAGCTTAGAATGGCGGGAATTATCAGAGACCCAGTACTTC

J: TRBJ2-6
size: -
D: -
V: TRBV9
CDR3: CASSVATHGANVLTF
DNA: TGTGCCAGCAGCGTAGCTACACATGGGGCCAACGTCCTGACTTTC

J: TRBJ2-3
size: -
D: -
V: TRBV29-1
CDR3: CSVALRAGDTQYF
DNA: TGCAGCGTTGCCCTACGAGCGGGAGATACGCAGTATTTT

J: TRBJ2-3
size: -
D: -
V: TRBV10-3
CDR3: CAIRIDRPSTDTQYF
DNA: TGTGCCATCAGGATAGACAGACCTAGCACAGATACGCAGTATTTT

J: TRBJ2-7
size: few
D: -
V: TRBV7-3
CDR3: CASSDSGTYEQYF
DNA: TGTGCCAGCAGCGACAGCGGAACCTACGAGCAGTACTTC

J: TRBJ1-2
size: -
D: TRBD1
V: TRBV13
CDR3: CASSQRGGQVYGYTF
DNA: TGTGCCAGCAGCCAACGAGGGGGACAGGTCTATGGCTACACCTTC

J: TRBJ2-2
size: few
D: -
V: TRBV5-1
CDR3: CASSFRQESSGELFF
DNA: TGCGCCAGCAGCTTCAGACAGGAATCATCCGGGGAGCTGTTTTTT

J: TRBJ2-3
size: -
D: TRBD1
V: TRBV9
CDR3: CASSPHRGLSTDTQYF
DNA: TGTGCCAGCAGCCCGCACAGGGGGCTTAGCACAGATACGCAGTATTTT

J: TRBJ2-7
size: few
D: TRBD1
V: TRBV7-9
CDR3: CASSRDRGVYEQYF
DNA: TGTGCCAGCAGCCGTGACAGGGGAGTCTACGAGCAGTACTTC

J: TRBJ2-3
size: -
D: -
V: TRBV30
CDR3: CAWAPTDTQYF
DNA: TGTGCCTGGGCACCGACAGATACGCAGTATTTT

J: TRBJ2-6
size: -
D: -
V: TRBV28
CDR3: CASQRPSGANVLTF
DNA: TGTGCCAGCCAGAGGCCTTCTGGGGCCAACGTCCTGACTTTC

J: TRBJ2-1
size: -
D: -
V: TRBV13
CDR3: CASSSVYGEQFF
DNA: TGTGCCAGCAGCTCCGTGTATGGGGAGCAGTTCTTC

J: TRBJ2-3
size: few
D: -
V: TRBV5-1
CDR3: CASSLPLSTDTQYF
DNA: TGCGCCAGCAGCTTGCCTCTTAGCACAGATACGCAGTATTTT

J: TRBJ2-5
size: -
D: TRBD2
V: TRBV30
CDR3: CAWRGEGETQYF
DNA: TGTGCCTGGAGAGGGGAGGGAGAGACCCAGTACTTC

J: TRBJ2-7
size: -
D: -
V: TRBV4-2
CDR3: CASSQNRQFLSYEQYF
DNA: TGTGCCAGCAGCCAGAACCGGCAGTTCCTCTCCTACGAGCAGTACTTC

J: TRBJ2-1
size: -
D: TRBD2
V: TRBV9
CDR3: CASSRTSGTNEQFF
DNA: TGTGCCAGCAGTAGGACTAGCGGTACCAATGAGCAGTTCTTC

J: TRBJ2-7
size: -
D: -
V: TRBV7-9
CDR3: CASSLRQGPYEQYF
DNA: TGTGCCAGCAGCTTGCGGCAGGGGCCCTACGAGCAGTACTTC

J: TRBJ1-1
size: few
D: -
V: TRBV7-2
CDR3: CASSFMGMNTEAFF
DNA: TGTGCCAGCAGCTTTATGGGTATGAACACTGAAGCTTTCTTT

J: TRBJ1-1
size: few
D: -
V: TRBV29-1
CDR3: CSVAPLYTEAFF
DNA: TGCAGCGTCGCTCCTCTTTACACTGAAGCTTTCTTT